This T cell receptor beta chain was recovered during a study of cytomegalovirus exposure and HLA in healthy donors. Overall study context: Of the donors genotyped, about 410 in all, 65% to 90% fell in the Caucasian-associated ancestry cluster. Whole-study results and caveats: Generally TCR sequences proved uncommon, though certain public TCRs appeared in numerous donors. Cytomegalovirus association was listed for around 170 TCR beta chains.

As to this clone: Antigen specificity is unknown.

All the people who gave samples were healthy bone marrow donors. With 60 Vbeta and 13 Jbeta primers, the PCR was carried out. The repertoire was sequenced with immunoSEQ multiplex PCR; TCRdb's copy has only in-frame clones and lacks some. The sample shows over 65,000 clones, about 79% of them seen only once. This CDR3 spans 15 amino acids. Germline-derived CDR1 and CDR2 are MDHEN and SYDVKM. With 6 bases clipped from V and 4 bases from J, the junction kept 9 bases outside the gene matches. The clonotype was recovered from a woman between 40 and 50 years old in good health and CMV-seronegative. Sequenced sample: PBMCs. J is TRBJ2-7 and V is TRBV28; 10 bases agree with TRBD1. The CDR3: CASRPGTGVGYEQYF. CDR3 coding DNA: TGTGCCAGCAGGCCCGGGACAGGGGTAGGTTACGAGCAGTACTTC.